This passage covers 23 T cell receptor beta chains from one sample sequenced in a study of cytomegalovirus exposure and HLA in healthy donors. The PCR was carried out with 60 Vbeta primers and 13 Jbeta primers. Using immunoSEQ multiplex PCR, the repertoire was profiled, and TCRdb retains in-frame clones only, with some absent. The sample includes 150,000 or so clones. The material sequenced was PBMCs. The receptors come from a woman between 18 and 29 years old in good health and CMV-seronegative.

The rearrangement uses TRBV6-6 and TRBJ1-2; D unclear. The germline CDR1 and CDR2 sequences are MNHNY and SVGAGI (reference sequence). Trimming pared 2 bases from V and 7 bases from J, leaving 11 bases between. This CDR3 is built from 13 residues. The CDR3 reads CASSYPLTGGYTF. For the CDR3, the DNA is TGTGCCAGCAGTTACCCGTTAACCGGTGGCTACACCTTC.

J is TRBJ2-5 and V is TRBV9; 11 bases map to TRBD2. The CDR3 covers 18 residues. V lost 0 bases, J lost 0 bases, and 7 bases stayed unmatched. Germline CDR1 reads SGDLS; CDR2 reads YYNGEE. The chain's CDR3 is CASSVVLAGGPYQETQYF. The CDR3 region has the DNA TGTGCCAGCAGCGTAGTTCTAGCGGGAGGCCCGTACCAAGAGACCCAGTACTTC.

The CDR3 DNA reads TGTGCCAGCTCACGCGAAGAGACCCAGTACTTC. Residues: CASSREETQYF. The V and J genes are TRBV18 and TRBJ2-5; D gene ambiguous. The CDR3 has 11 amino acids. Deletions cut 4 bases from V and 3 bases from J, with 3 bases between. CDR1 and CDR2 (germline): KGHSH, LQKENI. Drawing the rest from reference TRBV18 and TRBJ2-5, the complete variable domain is NAGVMQNPRHLVRRRGQEARLRCSPMKGHSHVYWYRQLPEEGLKFMVYLQKENIIDESGMPKERFSAEFPKEGPSILRIQQVVRGDSAAYFCASSREETQYFGPGTRLLVL.

J is TRBJ2-5 and V is TRBV7-3, with D perhaps TRBD2 (5 bases). The CDR3 length is 15 residues. Trimming took 3 bases from V and 4 from J, leaving 15 bases between them. Germline V CDR1 and CDR2: SGHTA, FQGTGA. The CDR3 DNA reads as TGTGCCAGCAGCTTCAAAGCGGAAGCAAGAGAGACCCAGTACTTC. As protein: CASSFKAEARETQYF.

This chain links TRBV7-8 with TRBJ2-7; TRBD2 aligns across 9 bases. The CDR3 is made up of 17 amino acids. The germline V gene encodes CDR1 SGHVS and CDR2 FQNEAQ. J gave up 5 bases and V 5 bases, and 16 bases lay outside the gene matches. The CDR3 spells CASSLTPGTSYVHEQYF. The CDR3 DNA is TGTGCCAGCAGCCTCACTCCCGGGACTAGCTATGTCCACGAGCAGTACTTC.

This sequence joins TRBV29-1 and TRBJ2-2, with a tentative D call TRBD2 (5 bases). Germline loops: CDR1 SQVTM, CDR2 ANQGSEA. The V gene lost 3 bases and the J gene lost 4 bases, with 12 bases spanning the gap. This CDR3 comprises 14 residues. CDR3 bases: TGCAGCGTTGAGGGTAGCGCTGGCACCGGGGAGCTGTTTTTT. The encoded protein is CSVEGSAGTGELFF.

This sequence joins TRBV5-1 and TRBJ2-5, with a tentative D call TRBD1 (5 bases). Germline V gene data show CDR1 as SGHRS and CDR2 as YFSETQ. This CDR3 has 14 amino acids. The V end lost 4 bases, the J end lost 1 base, and 11 bases lay between the germline ends. The CDR3 region has the DNA TGCGCCAGCAGCATAACAGGCTTCCAAGAGACCCAGTACTTC. Protein sequence: CASSITGFQETQYF.

V usage is TRBV30 and J usage is TRBJ2-5, with TRBD2 matching 12 bases. The CDR3 totals 14 residues. Germline V gives CDR1 GTSNPN, CDR2 SVGIG (reference sequence). Trimming removed 4 bases from V and 4 bases from J; junction bases left unmatched: 4. The CDR3 DNA sequence: TGTGCCTGGACCTGGGGACTAGCGGGAGAGACCCAGTACTTC. Its protein is CAWTWGLAGETQYF.

The rearrangement links TRBV5-4 to TRBJ2-5; a weak D match, TRBD1 (6 bases). V was pared by 4 bases and J by 2 bases, with 12 bases between. Germline CDR1 is SGHNT and CDR2 is YYREEE (reference sequence). CDR3 length: 14 amino acids. The CDR3 sequence is CASSPPDRQETQYF. CDR3 DNA sequence: TGTGCCAGCAGCCCGCCGGACAGACAAGAGACCCAGTACTTC.

This chain joins TRBV5-3 and TRBJ1-1; D might be TRBD1 (5 bases). TRBV5-3 is classed as an ORF, of uncertain function. The CDR3 contains 13 residues. V was shortened by 6 bases and J by 10 bases, with 19 bases between the two germline ends. This chain's CDR3 is CARTAVPGMPAFF. In DNA, the CDR3 is TGTGCCAGAACCGCGGTCCCAGGGATGCCAGCTTTCTTT.

The CDR3 DNA follows: TGTGCCAGCAGTTTGACTAGCGACCAAGAGACCCAGTACTTC. This codes for CASSLTSDQETQYF. The chain is built from TRBV28 and TRBJ2-5, with 8 bases lining up with TRBD2. The V gene end was trimmed by 3 bases and the J gene end by 0 bases; junction bases not matched to a gene: 0. This CDR3 has 14 amino acids. From germline, CDR1 is MDHEN and CDR2 SYDVKM.

The rearrangement links TRBV27 to TRBJ2-3; 7 bases map to TRBD1. The CDR3 covers 13 residues. CDR1 MNHEY and CDR2 SMNVEV come from the germline V gene (reference sequence). J gave up 5 bases and V 3 bases, and 2 bases lay outside the gene matches. The CDR3, as DNA: TGTGCCAGCAGTTTGCAGGGGGAAGATACGCAGTATTTT. Amino acid sequence: CASSLQGEDTQYF.

The chain employs TRBV13 and TRBJ1-4; no reliable D call. The length of the CDR3 is 14 residues. Trimming stripped 5 bases from V and 2 bases from J, with 9 bases between. Per germline, CDR1 PRHDT and CDR2 FYEKMQ (reference sequence). The CDR3 region has the DNA TGTGCCAGCAGCCGCGCAGGTACTAATGAAAAACTGTTTTTT. This translates into CASSRAGTNEKLFF.

The chain combines TRBV23-1 with TRBJ2-7, with 8 bases aligning to TRBD1. TRBV23-1 is recorded as an ORF, its role being uncertain. The CDR3 extends over 14 amino acids. Germline trimming cut 8 bases from V and 0 bases from J; bases unmatched to any gene: 6. CDR3 nucleotide sequence: TGCGCCAGCGGCCGGGACAGGATCTCCTACGAGCAGTACTTC. Its translation: CASGRDRISYEQYF.

This chain links TRBV7-8 with TRBJ2-5; D remains unclear. Germline CDR1 is SGHVS and CDR2 is FQNEAQ. The CDR3 covers 15 residues. Trimming removed 7 bases from V and 4 bases from J, with 19 bases in between. CDR3 protein: CASTHSPARAETQYF. The CDR3 bases are TGTGCCAGCACCCACTCCCCAGCTAGAGCAGAGACCCAGTACTTC.

The chain links TRBV4-1 to TRBJ2-5; possible D gene TRBD2, 6 bases. The CDR3 has 17 amino acids. Trimming took off 0 bases at V and 4 bases at J, with 18 bases between the two ends. Germline CDR1 MGHRA, CDR2 YSYEKL. The CDR3 region has the DNA TGCGCCAGCAGCCAAGATAGGGCTAGCGAGGTATTAGAGACCCAGTACTTC. Translating it yields CASSQDRASEVLETQYF.

Regarding this clone: Germline is not matched at one junction end, which may reflect a read error. The chain uses TRBV7-7 and TRBJ2-3, with D possibly being TRBD2 (5 bases). Germline lookup yields CDR1 SSHAT and CDR2 FNYEAQ (reference sequence). This CDR3 is built from 19 residues. CDR3 nucleotide sequence: TGTGCTAGCAGCTCCAGTCGGACCCCAGAGGGAAGACACACAGATACGCAGTATTTT. This gives the protein CASSSSRTPEGRHTDTQYF.

The chain combines TRBV19 with TRBJ1-2; 7 bases are a match to TRBD1. The V gene's germline CDR1 is LNHDA and CDR2 SQIVND (reference sequence). The V segment lost 3 bases and the J segment 4 bases; nucleotides outside the gene matches: 14. This CDR3 has 17 residues. The CDR3 is CASSIGLGQGVGYGYTF. In nucleotides, the CDR3 is TGTGCCAGTAGTATTGGTCTAGGTCAGGGGGTTGGCTATGGCTACACCTTC.

CDR3 nucleotides: TGTGCCAGTAGTGCCGGACAGGACTACGAGCAGTACTTC. The encoded protein is CASSAGQDYEQYF. This chain connects TRBV19 to TRBJ2-7, with 7 nucleotides matching TRBD1. The CDR3 consists of 13 residues. From germline, CDR1 is LNHDA and CDR2 SQIVND (reference sequence). J gave up 3 bases and V 5 bases, and 4 bases lay outside the gene matches.

V is TRBV6-6 and J is TRBJ1-1, with D unclear. Trimming cost V 7 bases and J 6 bases, with 12 bases left between them. Germline V CDR1 and CDR2: MNHNY, SVGAGI (reference sequence). The CDR3 has 12 amino acids. The CDR3 DNA reads TGTGCCAGCACCGACGGAGGGCCTGAAGCTTTCTTT. Encoded protein: CASTDGGPEAFF.

CDR3 sequence reads: CASSVDPGTSGYEQYF. For the CDR3, the DNA is TGCGCCAGCAGCGTGGACCCCGGGACTAGCGGCTACGAGCAGTACTTC. The chain employs TRBV5-1 and TRBJ2-7; 11 bases map to TRBD2. With V trimmed by 4 bases and J by 3 bases, 9 bases remained unmatched. This CDR3 spans 16 amino acids. Germline V gives CDR1 SGHRS, CDR2 YFSETQ.

Of note for this clone: Likely a read error: the CDR3 ends without its conserved phenylalanine or tryptophan. The DNA is left out, because the CDR3 cannot be placed on it with certainty; the CDR3 is given as TCRdb lists it. The chain joins TRBV29-1 to TRBJ1-1; the listed D gene, TRBD1, was not tested against the DNA. Inclusive of both ends, the CDR3 amounts to 14 amino acids. CDR1 is SQVTM and CDR2 is ANQGSEA in the germline V gene. CDR3 sequence: CSVGGVRGFQRSPT.

The V call is TRBV30, the J call TRBJ2-1; 11 bases line up with TRBD2. V was pared by 4 bases and J by 9 bases, with 8 bases of the junction left unmatched. CDR3 length equals 14 residues. Germline CDR1 and CDR2: GTSNPN and SVGIG (reference sequence). CDR3 sequence reads: CAWTLLAGAGEQFF. CDR3 DNA: TGTGCCTGGACCCTACTAGCGGGAGCGGGTGAGCAGTTCTTC.